This T cell receptor beta chain was identified during a study of T cells in Graves' hyperthyroidism and ophthalmopathy. The CDR3 extends over 14 amino acids. From germline, CDR1 is MNHNS and CDR2 SASEGT. Losses at the gene ends were 5 bases for V and 5 bases for J; bases not matched to a gene: 7. Clinical Activity Scores of at least 3, NOSPECS grades of at least 4 and durations under 3 months characterized ophthalmopathy patients. This sample holds PBMCs from around 9.9 ml fresh peripheral blood. RNA transcripts provided the source from which TCR beta CDR3 regions were amplified. First-round RT-PCR with HTBI primers amplified the TCR CDR3 region. From the multiplex PCR reads, TCRdb called clonotypes with MiXCR, one entry per CDR3 protein. In the table there are fewer than 750,000 distinct CDR3 sequences, roughly 15% of which are singletons.

The rearrangement uses TRBV6-1 and TRBJ2-7; 9 nucleotides agree with TRBD2. The origin of this receptor is a woman in her forties or fifties with Graves' ophthalmopathy. The specimen was blood. In DNA form, the CDR3 reads TGTGCCAGCAGTTTTAGCGGGAGCGTCGACGAGCAGTACTTC. Translation: CASSFSGSVDEQYF.